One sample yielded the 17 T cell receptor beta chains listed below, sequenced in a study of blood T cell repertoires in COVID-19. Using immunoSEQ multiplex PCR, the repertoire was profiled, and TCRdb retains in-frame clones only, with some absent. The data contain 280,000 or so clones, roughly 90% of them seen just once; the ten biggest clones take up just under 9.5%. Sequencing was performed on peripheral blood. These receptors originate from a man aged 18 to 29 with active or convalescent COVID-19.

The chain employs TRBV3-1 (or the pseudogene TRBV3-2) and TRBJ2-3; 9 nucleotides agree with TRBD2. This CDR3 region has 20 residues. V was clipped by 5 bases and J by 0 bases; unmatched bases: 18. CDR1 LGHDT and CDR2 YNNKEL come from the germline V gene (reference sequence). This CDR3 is CASSVRSGLAEHYSTDTQYF. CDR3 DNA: TGTGCCAGCAGCGTTCGCTCGGGACTAGCAGAGCACTACAGCACAGATACGCAGTATTTT.

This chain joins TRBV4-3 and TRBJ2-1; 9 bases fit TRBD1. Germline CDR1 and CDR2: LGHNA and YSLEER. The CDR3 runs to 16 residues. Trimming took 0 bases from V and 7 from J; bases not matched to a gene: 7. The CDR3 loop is CASSQDLGTGTNEQFF. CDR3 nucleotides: TGCGCCAGCAGCCAAGATTTGGGGACAGGGACGAATGAGCAGTTCTTC.

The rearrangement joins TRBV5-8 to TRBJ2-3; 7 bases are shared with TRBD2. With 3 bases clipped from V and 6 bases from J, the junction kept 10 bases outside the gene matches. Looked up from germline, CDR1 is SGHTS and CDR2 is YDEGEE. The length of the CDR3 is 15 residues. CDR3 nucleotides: TGTGCCAGCAGCTCCGGGACTACCCTGACGGATACGCAGTATTTT. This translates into CASSSGTTLTDTQYF.

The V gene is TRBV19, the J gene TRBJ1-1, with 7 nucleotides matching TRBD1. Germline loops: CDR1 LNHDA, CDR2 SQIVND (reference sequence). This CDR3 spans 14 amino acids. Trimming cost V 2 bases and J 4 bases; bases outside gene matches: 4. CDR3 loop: CASSIQGVSTEAFF. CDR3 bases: TGTGCCAGTAGTATACAGGGGGTGAGCACTGAAGCTTTCTTT.

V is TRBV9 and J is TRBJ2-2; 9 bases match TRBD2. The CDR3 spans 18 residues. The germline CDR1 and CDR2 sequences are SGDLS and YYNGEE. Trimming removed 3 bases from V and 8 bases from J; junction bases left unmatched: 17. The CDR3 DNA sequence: TGTGCCAGCAGCGAACCATCGAGCGGGGGGTCCCGGGAAGGGGAGCTGTTTTTT. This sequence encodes CASSEPSSGGSREGELFF.

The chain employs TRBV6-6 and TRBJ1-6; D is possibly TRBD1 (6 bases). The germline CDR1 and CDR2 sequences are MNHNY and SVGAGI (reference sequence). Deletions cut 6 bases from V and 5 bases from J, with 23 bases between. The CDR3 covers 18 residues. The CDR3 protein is CASRRKGTGKYDNSPLHF. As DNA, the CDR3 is TGTGCCAGCAGGCGAAAAGGAACAGGGAAATACGATAATTCACCCCTCCACTTT.

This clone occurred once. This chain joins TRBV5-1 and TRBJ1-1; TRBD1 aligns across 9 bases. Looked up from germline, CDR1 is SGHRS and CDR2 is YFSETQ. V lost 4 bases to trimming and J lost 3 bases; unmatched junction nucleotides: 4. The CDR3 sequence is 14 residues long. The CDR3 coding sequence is TGCGCCAGCAGCCAACAGGGGGCGTACACTGAAGCTTTCTTT. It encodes CASSQQGAYTEAFF. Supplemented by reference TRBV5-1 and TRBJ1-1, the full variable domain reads KAGVTQTPRYLIKTRGQQVTLSCSPISGHRSVSWYQQTPGQGLQFLFEYFSETQRNKGNFPGRFSGRQFSNSRSEMNVSTLELGDSALYLCASSQQGAYTEAFFGQGTRLTVV.

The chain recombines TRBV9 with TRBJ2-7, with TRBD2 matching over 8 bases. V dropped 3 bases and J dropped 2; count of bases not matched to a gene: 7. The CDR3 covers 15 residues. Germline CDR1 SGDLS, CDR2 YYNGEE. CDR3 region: CASSEAAGDTYEQYF. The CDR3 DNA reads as TGTGCCAGCAGCGAGGCAGCGGGGGATACCTACGAGCAGTACTTC.

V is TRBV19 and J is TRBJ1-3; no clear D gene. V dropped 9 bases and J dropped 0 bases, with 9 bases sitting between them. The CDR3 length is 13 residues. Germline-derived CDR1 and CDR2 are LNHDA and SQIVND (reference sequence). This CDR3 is CARDTASGNTIYF. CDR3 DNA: TGTGCCAGAGATACAGCCTCTGGAAACACCATATATTTT.

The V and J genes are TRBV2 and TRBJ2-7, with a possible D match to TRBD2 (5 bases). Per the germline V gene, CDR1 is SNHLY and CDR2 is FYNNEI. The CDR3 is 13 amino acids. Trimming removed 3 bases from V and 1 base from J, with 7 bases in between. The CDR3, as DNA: TGTGCCAGCAGTGAGAGGGTTTCCTACGAGCAGTACTTC. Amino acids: CASSERVSYEQYF.

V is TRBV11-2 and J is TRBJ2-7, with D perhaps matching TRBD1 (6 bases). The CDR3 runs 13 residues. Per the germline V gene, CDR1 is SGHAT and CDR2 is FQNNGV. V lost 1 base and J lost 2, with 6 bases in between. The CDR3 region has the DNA TGTGCCAGCAGCTTAGCAGGGGCCTACGAGCAGTACTTC. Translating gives CASSLAGAYEQYF.

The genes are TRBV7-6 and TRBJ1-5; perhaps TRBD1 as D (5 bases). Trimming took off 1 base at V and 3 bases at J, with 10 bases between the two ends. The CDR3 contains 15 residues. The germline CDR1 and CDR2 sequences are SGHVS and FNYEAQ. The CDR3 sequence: CASSLEAGHNQPQHF. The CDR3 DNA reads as TGTGCCAGCAGCTTAGAGGCAGGACACAATCAGCCCCAGCATTTT.

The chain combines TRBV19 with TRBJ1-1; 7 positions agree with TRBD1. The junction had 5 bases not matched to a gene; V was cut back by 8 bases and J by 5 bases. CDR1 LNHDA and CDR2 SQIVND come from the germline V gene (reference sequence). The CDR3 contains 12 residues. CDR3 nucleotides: TGTGCCAGTGGTACAGGGGTGACTGAAGCTTTCTTT. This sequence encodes CASGTGVTEAFF.

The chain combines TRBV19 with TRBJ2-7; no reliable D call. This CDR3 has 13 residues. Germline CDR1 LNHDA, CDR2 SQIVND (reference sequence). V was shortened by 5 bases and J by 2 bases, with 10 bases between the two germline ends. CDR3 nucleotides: TGTGCCAGTAGTGCCGGAGTCACCTACGAGCAGTACTTC. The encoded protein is CASSAGVTYEQYF.

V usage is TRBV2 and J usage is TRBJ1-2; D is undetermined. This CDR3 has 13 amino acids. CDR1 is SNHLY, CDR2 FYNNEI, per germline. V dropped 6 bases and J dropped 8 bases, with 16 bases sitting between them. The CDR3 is CASSGFGVPGYTF. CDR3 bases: TGTGCCAGCAGCGGGTTCGGTGTTCCAGGCTACACCTTC.

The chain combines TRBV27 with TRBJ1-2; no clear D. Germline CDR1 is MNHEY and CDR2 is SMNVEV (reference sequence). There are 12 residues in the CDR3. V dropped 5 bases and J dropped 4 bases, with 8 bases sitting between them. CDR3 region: CASSPLGYGYTF. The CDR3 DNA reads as TGTGCCAGCAGTCCCCTAGGCTATGGCTACACCTTC.

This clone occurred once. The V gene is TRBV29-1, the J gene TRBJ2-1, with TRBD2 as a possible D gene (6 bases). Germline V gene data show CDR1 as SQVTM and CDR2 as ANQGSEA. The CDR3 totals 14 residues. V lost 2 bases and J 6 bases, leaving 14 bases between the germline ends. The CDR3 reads CSVELPWEANEQFF. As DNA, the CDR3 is TGCAGCGTTGAACTTCCATGGGAGGCCAATGAGCAGTTCTTC.